Sequencing of this T cell receptor (beta chain) was carried out in a study of T cell responses to AZD1222 COVID-19 vaccine (dated by TCRdb to the early 2020s). Concerning the study at large: A total of about 240 trial participants underwent TCR sequencing, of whom about 210 received two doses of AZD1222 and some 25 received two doses of the MenACWY control vaccine. Trial participants were enrolled into age subgroups of 18-55, 56-69 and 70-plus years, which contained 148, 28 and 57 TCR-sequenced participants, respectively. The paper's findings and limits, for the study overall: CD4 TCRs associated with the vaccine covered the entire spike protein, and the dominant responses were in regions 160-218 and 743-854. No day 14 peak-response samples were available, so repertoires were characterized only after the peak T cell response. Reportedly, almost half of the unique spike-specific TCRs recognized epitopes lying outside the regions that are mutated in the B.1.351 and B.1.1.7 variants. A significant rise in spike-specific TCR breadth and depth was observed after two AZD1222 doses relative to day 0 and relative to MenACWY recipients. Most participants were white British and females outnumbered males, and the authors suggested that clonal diversity may have been underestimated. Conclusions about previously exposed vaccinees are limited because only five to seven AZD1222 recipients were SARS-CoV-2 seropositive at baseline. In the small 56-69-year group, the increase in depth fell short of significance, most likely because of low power.

The germline V gene provides CDR1 LGHNA and CDR2 YNFKEQ. Trimming removed 0 bases from V and 8 bases from J, leaving 8 bases between the germline ends. The cysteine opens and the phenylalanine closes a CDR3 of 14 amino acids. Kept here is only the CDR3 DNA, which spans 42 bases and is read in frame from base 1. The CDR3 regions of human TCRbeta chains were analyzed by immunosequencing. As for the authors' bioinformatics: TCRs in the repertoires were compared against a reference library of SARS-CoV-2-specific TCRs that had been generated with the MIRA antigen-specificity platform. Breadth meant the fraction of unique TCRs that were SARS-CoV-2-associated, whereas depth meant the fraction of total T cells that were SARS-CoV-2-associated. Using the MIRA data, every spike-specific TCR was mapped to the spike region that the TCR reacted to and assigned to either a CD4 or a CD8 class. Log10-transformed breadth and depth values were compared by one-way ANOVA with Sidak's multiple comparisons tests. As stored in TCRdb, this immuneACCESS dataset retains in-frame rearrangements with V and J assigned. A fraction of the clones does not appear; measured against another copy, unresolved V genes explain less than half of the discrepancy, and the remainder lacks a known reason. The V and J calls and clone size come from that table; D and trimming were worked out from the DNA. Within this sample are about 180,000 clones, with about 91% of them counted one time only. Of the sample, around 10% falls within the top ten clones.

What this sample's time point label stands for: about 28 days (+/-7) after the second vaccine dose. AZD1222 recipients given second doses at about 4 weeks or at about 12 weeks were pooled, since spike-specific TCR depth and breadth were not found to differ between the two schedules. Samples from vaccinated people were obtained from the UK trials COV001 and COV002, which included a single-blind randomized controlled phase 2/3 trial of AZD1222 (ChAdOx1 nCoV-19) in healthy adults. For TCRbeta chain sequencing, PBMC samples from trial participants were taken at day 0 and at day 28 after the second dose. Concerning this clone: Its antigen is still unknown. One base away there is no much larger clone; base qualities are not given.

The receptor was isolated from an adult who received the AZD1222 COVID-19 vaccine. Sample: peripheral blood, taken 28 days after the second AZD1222 dose. The receptor chain draws on TRBV4-2 and TRBJ1-6; there is no confident call for the D gene. At the DNA level, the sequence is TGTGCCAGCAGCCAAGACTTCAAGGATTCACCCCTCCACTTT. It translates as CASSQDFKDSPLHF.